Each of the 24 T cell receptor beta chains below was sequenced from the same sample in a study of cytomegalovirus exposure and HLA in healthy donors. PCR amplification relied on 60 Vbeta primers (plus 13 Jbeta primers). Generated by immunoSEQ multiplex PCR, the TCRdb table keeps only in-frame clones and is missing some. The table records approximately 130,000 clones, 70% to 80% of them present only once. What was sequenced was PBMCs. The receptors here all came from a man aged 30-40 years in good health and CMV-seronegative.

This clone was recorded only once. The V call is TRBV7-9, the J call TRBJ1-4; unclear D gene. Deletions cut 6 bases from V and 4 bases from J, with 12 bases between. The CDR3 runs 14 residues. Germline V gives CDR1 SEHNR, CDR2 FQNEAQ (reference sequence). The chain's CDR3 is CASSPGILNEKLFF. The CDR3 bases are TGTGCCAGCAGTCCCGGGATCCTTAATGAAAAACTGTTTTTT.

The V call is TRBV5-6, the J call TRBJ1-2; 8 nucleotides line up with TRBD1. V lost 6 bases, J lost 6 bases, and 13 bases stayed unmatched. Germline-derived CDR1 and CDR2 are SGHDT and YYEEEE. This CDR3 has 15 amino acids. CDR3 amino acids: CASNSQDRDMNGYTF. CDR3 DNA sequence: TGTGCCAGCAATAGCCAGGACAGGGATATGAATGGCTACACCTTC.

The chain joins TRBV28 to TRBJ1-4; maybe TRBD1 (6 bases). The CDR3 contains 13 residues. Germline lookup yields CDR1 MDHEN and CDR2 SYDVKM. V shed 6 bases and J shed 7 bases, with 12 bases lying between them. CDR3 region: CASRQGGSEKLFF. The CDR3 region has the DNA TGTGCCAGCAGGCAAGGGGGTAGTGAAAAACTGTTTTTT. The variable domain in full, with the rest retrieved from reference TRBV28 and TRBJ1-4, is DVKVTQSSRYLVKRTGEKVFLECVQDMDHENMFWYRQDPGLGLRLIYFSYDVKMKEKGDIPEGYSVSREKKERFSLILESASTNQTSMYLCASRQGGSEKLFFGSGTQLSVL.

The gene calls are TRBV9 and TRBJ1-4; possibly TRBD1 for D (5 bases). Germline V gene lookup returns CDR1 SGDLS and CDR2 YYNGEE. V dropped 4 bases and J dropped 7 bases, with 17 bases sitting between them. The CDR3 is made up of 15 amino acids. The CDR3 sequence: CASSPEGARGEKLFF. CDR3 nucleotide sequence: TGTGCCAGCAGCCCCGAAGGGGCTAGGGGTGAAAAACTGTTTTTT.

The J gene is TRBJ2-5, the V gene TRBV9; D not resolved. CDR3 size: 13 residues. Deletions cut 0 bases from V and 6 bases from J, with 9 bases between. CDR1 is SGDLS, CDR2 YYNGEE, per germline. The CDR3 region is CASSVEELQTQYF. The CDR3 DNA is TGTGCCAGCAGCGTAGAAGAGTTGCAGACCCAGTACTTC.

The V call is TRBV6-5, the J call TRBJ2-1; 12 bases match TRBD2. Per germline, CDR1 MNHEY and CDR2 SVGAGI. The length of the CDR3 is 16 residues. V lost 0 bases and J lost 9; bases outside the gene matches: 6. In nucleotides, the CDR3 is TGTGCCAGCAGTTACTCTCCTAGCGGGAGGGCCTTTGAGCAGTTCTTC. This sequence encodes CASSYSPSGRAFEQFF.

V and J are TRBV4-1 and TRBJ1-1; D may be TRBD1 (5 bases). There are 14 residues in the CDR3. Germline V gene data show CDR1 as MGHRA and CDR2 as YSYEKL. V was cut by 1 base and J by 5 bases, with 11 bases left in between. CDR3 DNA: TGCGCCAGCAGCCAAGTTTCCCAGGGTACTGAAGCTTTCTTT. It codes for CASSQVSQGTEAFF.

The rearrangement joins TRBV9 to TRBJ1-6, with 10 positions matching TRBD1. The CDR3 loop spans 19 amino acids. J lost 8 bases, V lost 9 bases, and 23 bases had no gene match. Germline V lookup: CDR1 SGDLS, CDR2 YYNGEE. CDR3 loop: CANSLAGTGAIVVYSPLHF. The CDR3 DNA reads TGTGCCAACTCGCTTGCGGGGACAGGGGCCATCGTTGTCTATTCACCCCTCCACTTT. The full variable domain, in which reference TRBV9 and TRBJ1-6 provide the parts outside the CDR3, is DSGVTQTPKHLITATGQRVTLRCSPRSGDLSVYWYQQSLDQGLQFLIQYYNGEERAKGNILERFSAQQFPDLHSELNLSSLELGDSALYFCANSLAGTGAIVVYSPLHFGNGTRLTVT.

The chain is built from TRBV7-2 and TRBJ1-2; 7 nucleotides align to TRBD1. V gave up 5 bases and J gave up 2 bases; unmatched junction bases: 5. This CDR3 is built from 14 residues. Germline V lookup: CDR1 SGHTA, CDR2 FQGNSA. The CDR3 here is CASSPGTVNYGYTF. In DNA form, the CDR3 reads TGTGCCAGCAGCCCGGGGACAGTCAACTATGGCTACACCTTC.

The chain couples TRBV2 to TRBJ2-5; perhaps TRBD2 as D (5 bases). Germline V gives CDR1 SNHLY, CDR2 FYNNEI. The V end lost 1 base, the J end lost 5 bases, and 14 bases lay between the germline ends. The CDR3 contains 15 residues. The CDR3 region is CASSEGGSDVETQYF. Here the CDR3 DNA reads TGTGCCAGCAGTGAAGGCGGTAGCGACGTGGAGACCCAGTACTTC.

The chain combines TRBV5-4 with TRBJ2-3, with D unclear. This CDR3 has 12 residues. Per the germline V gene, CDR1 is SGHNT and CDR2 is YYREEE (reference sequence). V lost 3 bases and J lost 3, with 5 bases in between. The CDR3 nucleotides read TGTGCCAGCAGCTCGGGTACAGATACGCAGTATTTT. Its protein is CASSSGTDTQYF.

V and J are TRBV5-1 and TRBJ2-3; D not certain. The ends were cut back, 0 bases at V and 1 base at J, with 3 bases in the middle. The germline V gene has CDR1 SGHRS and CDR2 YFSETQ. The CDR3 length is 13 residues. The CDR3 loop reads CASSLAGTDTQYF. The CDR3 DNA sequence: TGCGCCAGCAGCTTGGCGGGCACAGATACGCAGTATTTT.

This clone has only one observation. The V call is TRBV28, the J call TRBJ1-2; D remains unclear. There are 12 residues in the CDR3. CDR1 MDHEN and CDR2 SYDVKM come from the germline V gene. Trimming pared 10 bases from V and 3 bases from J, leaving 12 bases between. The CDR3 coding sequence is TGTGCCACACTCAACCTGGACTATGGCTACACCTTC. Residues: CATLNLDYGYTF.

The genes are TRBV19 and TRBJ2-7; TRBD1 is a possible D gene (6 bases). This CDR3 region has 14 residues. Deletions cut 3 bases from V and 2 bases from J, with 11 bases between. The germline V gene has CDR1 LNHDA and CDR2 SQIVND (reference sequence). The CDR3 here is CASSIGRGAYEQYF. In nucleotides, the CDR3 is TGTGCCAGTAGTATCGGCAGGGGAGCCTACGAGCAGTACTTC.

The chain recombines TRBV5-6 with TRBJ2-5; TRBD2 matches at 11 bases. CDR1 is SGHDT, CDR2 YYEEEE, per germline. With V trimmed by 0 bases and J by 6 bases, 7 bases remained unmatched. This CDR3 comprises 16 residues. Here the CDR3 DNA reads TGTGCCAGCAGCTTGGTAGCTAGCGGGAGGTCAAAGACCCAGTACTTC. This gives the protein CASSLVASGRSKTQYF.

This chain connects TRBV5-1 to TRBJ2-7; D is uncertain. The length of the CDR3 is 14 residues. Trimming pared 2 bases from V and 6 bases from J, leaving 15 bases between. The germline CDR1 and CDR2 sequences are SGHRS and YFSETQ. The CDR3 here is CASSFPLETAEQYF. CDR3 coding DNA: TGCGCCAGCAGCTTTCCGCTAGAAACGGCCGAGCAGTACTTC.

CDR3 amino acids: CASRRTDQDYGYTF. CDR3 coding DNA: TGTGCCAGCAGGAGGACAGACCAAGACTATGGCTACACCTTC. The gene calls are TRBV6-1 and TRBJ1-2; possible D gene TRBD1, 6 bases. With 6 bases removed from V and 3 bases from J, the gap between germline ends came to 14 bases. Germline values: CDR1 MNHNS, CDR2 SASEGT. The CDR3 is 14 residues long.

The V gene is TRBV6-6, the J gene TRBJ2-3; D call uncertain. The CDR3 has 12 amino acids. Germline CDR1 is MNHNY and CDR2 is SVGAGI (reference sequence). V was trimmed by 2 bases and J by 6 bases, leaving 6 bases between them. The CDR3 bases are TGTGCCAGCAGTTACGAGATGGATACGCAGTATTTT. This encodes CASSYEMDTQYF.

The gene calls are TRBV12-1 and TRBJ2-7; the D segment call TRBD2 is taken from the table without a DNA check. TRBV12-1 counts as a pseudogene. CDR3 length: 14 residues. The CDR3, as DNA: TGTGCCAGCAGCGATCGCGGGAGCTCCTACGAGCAGTACTTC. This encodes CASSDRGSSYEQYF.

The gene calls are TRBV7-8 and TRBJ2-2, with 7 bases aligning to TRBD2. The CDR3 loop spans 12 amino acids. V lost 9 bases and J lost 6; bases outside the gene matches: 4. Germline V gene sequence: CDR1 SGHVS, CDR2 FQNEAQ. CDR3 protein: CARGGSAGELFF. DNA for the CDR3: TGTGCCAGAGGCGGGAGTGCCGGGGAGCTGTTTTTT.

The CDR3 nucleotides read TGTGCCAGCAGCCCGACAGGGTTCTCTGGAAACACCATATATTTT. Translation gives CASSPTGFSGNTIYF. This sequence joins TRBV28 and TRBJ1-3, with 7 bases matching TRBD1. J gave up 0 bases and V 6 bases, and 5 bases lay outside the gene matches. This CDR3 is built from 15 residues. In germline, CDR1 is MDHEN, CDR2 SYDVKM.

This rearrangement joins TRBV27 to TRBJ2-7; the match to TRBD2 covers 7 bases. The CDR3 runs to 13 residues. Losses at the gene ends were 11 bases for V and 3 bases for J; bases not matched to a gene: 10. Germline lookup yields CDR1 MNHEY and CDR2 SMNVEV (reference sequence). CDR3 in amino acids: CAGAGTTNYEQYF. DNA of the CDR3: TGTGCCGGAGCCGGGACTACAAACTACGAGCAGTACTTC.

V and J are TRBV19 and TRBJ1-1; no reliable D call. The germline V gene encodes CDR1 LNHDA and CDR2 SQIVND (reference sequence). V lost 6 bases and J 5 bases, leaving 7 bases between the germline ends. This CDR3 has 11 residues. The CDR3 is CASRRETEAFF. The CDR3 DNA reads TGTGCCAGTAGAAGGGAGACTGAAGCTTTCTTT. The entire variable domain, with the rest obtained from reference TRBV19 and TRBJ1-1, is as follows: DGGITQSPKYLFRKEGQNVTLSCEQNLNHDAMYWYRQDPGQGLRLIYYSQIVNDFQKGDIAEGYSVSREKKESFPLTVTSAQKNPTAFYLCASRRETEAFFGQGTRLTVV.

This clone was counted between two and nine times. The rearrangement links TRBV4-1 to TRBJ2-2; weak D call: TRBD2 (6 bases). Germline V gene data show CDR1 as MGHRA and CDR2 as YSYEKL. The CDR3 sequence is 15 residues long. V lost 4 bases and J 7 bases, leaving 16 bases between the germline ends. CDR3 nucleotides: TGCGCCAGCAGCCCTCCGACTAGTCTCATCGGGGAGCTGTTTTTT. Its translation: CASSPPTSLIGELFF.